These T cell receptor beta chains were read from a single sample in a study of blood T cell repertoires in COVID-19. Here immunoSEQ multiplex PCR was the method, and the copy in TCRdb shows in-frame clones only, minus some. Among a few hundred thousand clones listed, 65% to 85% were seen once. Sequencing input: peripheral blood. The receptor source for this set is a person between 65 and 80 years old with COVID-19, enrolled during active disease. CDR3s include the opening cysteine and the closing phenylalanine or tryptophan. Fields, in order: clone size, D gene, J gene, V gene, CDR3 protein, CDR3 DNA. The D gene is left open where the match is weak. Only part of the rows carry a size: once, few, many, or a class if the clone is expanded.

clone_size: .; d_call: TRBD1; j_call: TRBJ1-1; v_call: TRBV3-1/TRBV3-2; cdr3_aa: CAGLDRDLSAFF; cdr3_nt: TGTGCCGGACTTGACAGGGACTTATCCGCTTTCTTT
clone_size: .; d_call: .; j_call: TRBJ1-1; v_call: TRBV5-6; cdr3_aa: CASSLDQEANTEAFF; cdr3_nt: TGTGCCAGCAGCTTGGACCAGGAGGCGAACACTGAAGCTTTCTTT
clone_size: once; d_call: TRBD1; j_call: TRBJ1-3; v_call: TRBV5-1; cdr3_aa: CASRPQGDGNTIYF; cdr3_nt: TGCGCCAGCAGACCACAGGGGGACGGAAACACCATATATTTT
clone_size: .; d_call: .; j_call: TRBJ1-4; v_call: TRBV6-5; cdr3_aa: CASSYRGSTNEKLFF; cdr3_nt: TGTGCCAGCAGTTACAGGGGTTCAACTAATGAAAAACTGTTTTTT
clone_size: many; d_call: .; j_call: TRBJ1-2; v_call: TRBV9; cdr3_aa: CASSVDGAANYGYTF; cdr3_nt: TGTGCCAGCAGCGTAGATGGGGCAGCTAACTATGGCTACACCTTC
clone_size: .; d_call: .; j_call: TRBJ1-3; v_call: TRBV19; cdr3_aa: CASSSQQGFGNTIYF; cdr3_nt: TGTGCCAGTAGTAGCCAACAGGGATTCGGAAACACCATATATTTT
clone_size: .; d_call: TRBD1; j_call: TRBJ1-5; v_call: TRBV24-1; cdr3_aa: CATSDFDRGANQPQHF; cdr3_nt: TGTGCCACCAGTGATTTCGACAGGGGCGCCAATCAGCCCCAGCATTTT
clone_size: .; d_call: TRBD1; j_call: TRBJ2-7; v_call: TRBV27; cdr3_aa: CASSIHRGSEQYF; cdr3_nt: TGTGCCAGCAGCATTCACAGGGGTAGCGAGCAGTACTTC
clone_size: few; d_call: TRBD1; j_call: TRBJ2-7; v_call: TRBV5-4; cdr3_aa: CASSRQGAYEQYF; cdr3_nt: TGTGCCAGCAGCCGACAGGGCGCCTACGAGCAGTACTTC
clone_size: .; d_call: TRBD2; j_call: TRBJ2-1; v_call: TRBV11-3; cdr3_aa: CASSLHIPGLASEQFF; cdr3_nt: TGTGCCAGCAGCTTACATATACCGGGACTAGCAAGTGAGCAGTTCTTC
clone_size: .; d_call: TRBD2; j_call: TRBJ2-1; v_call: TRBV6-5; cdr3_aa: CASSSTSGGLNEQFF; cdr3_nt: TGTGCCAGCAGTTCAACTAGCGGGGGGTTGAATGAGCAGTTCTTC
clone_size: .; d_call: .; j_call: TRBJ2-1; v_call: TRBV24-1; cdr3_aa: CATRGAWNEQFF; cdr3_nt: TGTGCCACCAGGGGAGCTTGGAATGAGCAGTTCTTC
clone_size: .; d_call: .; j_call: TRBJ1-1; v_call: TRBV25-1; cdr3_aa: CASSADPKREAFF; cdr3_nt: TGTGCCAGCAGCGCTGATCCAAAACGGGAAGCTTTCTTT
clone_size: few; d_call: TRBD2; j_call: TRBJ2-6; v_call: TRBV4-1; cdr3_aa: CASSSGAGSGANVLTF; cdr3_nt: TGCGCCAGCAGCAGCGGGGCAGGGAGTGGGGCCAACGTCCTGACTTTC
clone_size: once; d_call: .; j_call: TRBJ1-5; v_call: TRBV5-8; cdr3_aa: CASSLVTGAVEAQHF; cdr3_nt: TGTGCCAGCAGCTTGGTGACAGGCGCTGTCGAAGCCCAGCATTTT
clone_size: .; d_call: TRBD2; j_call: TRBJ2-3; v_call: TRBV7-3; cdr3_aa: CASSLTGGRIDTQYF; cdr3_nt: TGTGCCAGCAGCTTAACAGGCGGGAGAATAGATACGCAGTATTTT
clone_size: .; d_call: TRBD1; j_call: TRBJ1-2; v_call: TRBV25-1; cdr3_aa: CASKGTGVGGYTF; cdr3_nt: TGTGCCAGCAAGGGGACAGGGGTCGGGGGCTACACCTTC
clone_size: .; d_call: .; j_call: TRBJ1-5; v_call: TRBV6-5; cdr3_aa: CASFGEGGQPQHF; cdr3_nt: TGTGCCAGCTTCGGTGAAGGGGGTCAGCCCCAGCATTTT
clone_size: .; d_call: .; j_call: TRBJ1-1; v_call: TRBV4-1; cdr3_aa: CASAQIDRNTEAFF; cdr3_nt: TGCGCCAGCGCCCAAATCGACAGAAACACTGAAGCTTTCTTT
clone_size: .; d_call: TRBD1; j_call: TRBJ1-1; v_call: TRBV6-1; cdr3_aa: CASSEAEGQQNTEAFF; cdr3_nt: TGTGCCAGCAGTGAAGCGGAGGGACAGCAGAACACTGAAGCTTTCTTT
clone_size: .; d_call: .; j_call: TRBJ2-7; v_call: TRBV6-1; cdr3_aa: CASSEATAAYEQYF; cdr3_nt: TGTGCCAGCAGTGAAGCCACAGCAGCCTACGAGCAGTACTTC
clone_size: .; d_call: .; j_call: TRBJ2-5; v_call: TRBV5-1; cdr3_aa: CASSWTGVQETQYF; cdr3_nt: TGCGCCAGCAGCTGGACCGGGGTCCAAGAGACCCAGTACTTC
clone_size: .; d_call: TRBD1; j_call: TRBJ1-5; v_call: TRBV28; cdr3_aa: CASSSMPDRDRVGNQPQHF; cdr3_nt: TGTGCCAGCAGTTCCATGCCGGACCGGGACAGGGTCGGCAATCAGCCCCAGCATTTT
clone_size: .; d_call: TRBD1; j_call: TRBJ1-5; v_call: TRBV28; cdr3_aa: CASHKQGAGQPQHF; cdr3_nt: TGTGCCAGCCATAAACAGGGGGCCGGACAGCCCCAGCATTTT
clone_size: .; d_call: .; j_call: TRBJ2-2; v_call: TRBV18; cdr3_aa: CASSPSVTGELFF; cdr3_nt: TGTGCCAGCTCACCATCCGTGACCGGGGAGCTGTTTTTT